Listed below are T cell receptor beta chains from one sample, sequenced in a study of shared clonotypes between healthy human individuals. Assay used: immunoSEQ multiplex PCR; TCRdb lists only in-frame clones, some missing. The sample has millions of clones; about 95% are singletons. Sample: naive CD4+ T cells sorted from blood. These receptor sequences come from a man aged 18 to 29 in good health. The CDR3 runs from the conserved cysteine through the conserved F or W. Each record gives: CDR3 DNA, CDR3 protein, J gene, clone size, D gene, V gene. D genes are given only for firm matches. The size field is filled for only some rows; it gives once, few, many or a size class.

DNA: TGCGCCAGCAGCCGAGAGAAAGGTCTAGCGGGAGGAGATACGCAGTATTTT
CDR3: CASSREKGLAGGDTQYF
J: TRBJ2-3
size: -
D: TRBD2
V: TRBV4-3

DNA: TGTGCCAGCAGCTTAGGTTTCGGGAACTCTGGAGAGCCGTACGAGCAGTACTTC
CDR3: CASSLGFGNSGEPYEQYF
J: TRBJ2-7
size: -
D: -
V: TRBV7-6

DNA: TGCGCCAGCGCACGGGGGGGGTCAGGGGTCACAGATACGCAGTATTTT
CDR3: CASARGGSGVTDTQYF
J: TRBJ2-3
size: -
D: TRBD2
V: TRBV4-1

DNA: TGTGCCTGGGGAGATGGGAATCAGCCCCAGCATTTT
CDR3: CAWGDGNQPQHF
J: TRBJ1-5
size: -
D: -
V: TRBV30

DNA: TGCGCCAGCAGCCAAGAGGGGAGGAATGAGCAGTTCTTC
CDR3: CASSQEGRNEQFF
J: TRBJ2-1
size: -
D: -
V: TRBV4-1

DNA: TGTGCCAGCAGGGGCGCGGGACAGCCCCAGCATTTT
CDR3: CASRGAGQPQHF
J: TRBJ1-5
size: -
D: -
V: TRBV6-6

DNA: TGTGCCAGCAGTCCCTCTAGCGGCCAAGAGACCCAGTACTTC
CDR3: CASSPSSGQETQYF
J: TRBJ2-5
size: -
D: TRBD2
V: TRBV6-5

DNA: TGCGCCAGTTTCGGGCAGCCAACTAGCACAGATACGCAGTATTTT
CDR3: CASFGQPTSTDTQYF
J: TRBJ2-3
size: -
D: -
V: TRBV5-1

DNA: TGTGCCAGCTCACCAACAGGGGCTGATAATTCACCCCTCCACTTT
CDR3: CASSPTGADNSPLHF
J: TRBJ1-6
size: -
D: TRBD1
V: TRBV18

DNA: TGTGCCAGCAGTTTAGCTGCGGGCGGGCAGTACTTC
CDR3: CASSLAAGGQYF
J: TRBJ2-7
size: -
D: -
V: TRBV28

DNA: TGTGCCAGCAATCCAACCGCTGGGGCCAACGTCCTGACTTTC
CDR3: CASNPTAGANVLTF
J: TRBJ2-6
size: -
D: -
V: TRBV6-5

DNA: TGTGCCTGGAGTATAGGACAAGCTAACTATGGCTACACCTTC
CDR3: CAWSIGQANYGYTF
J: TRBJ1-2
size: few
D: -
V: TRBV30

DNA: TGTGCCAGTAGTTGGGCGGGAGCAGGGTCCTACGAGCAGTACTTC
CDR3: CASSWAGAGSYEQYF
J: TRBJ2-7
size: -
D: TRBD2
V: TRBV19

DNA: TGTGCCAGCAGCGAGGGGGGGAACACTGAAGCTTTCTTT
CDR3: CASSEGGNTEAFF
J: TRBJ1-1
size: -
D: -
V: TRBV6-6

DNA: TGTGCCAGCAGTTACACTAGCGGGAGCTCCTACAATGAGCAGTTCTTC
CDR3: CASSYTSGSSYNEQFF
J: TRBJ2-1
size: -
D: TRBD2
V: TRBV6-5

DNA: TGTGCCTGGAGTATAGATTATAGCAATCAGCCCCAGCATTTT
CDR3: CAWSIDYSNQPQHF
J: TRBJ1-5
size: -
D: -
V: TRBV30